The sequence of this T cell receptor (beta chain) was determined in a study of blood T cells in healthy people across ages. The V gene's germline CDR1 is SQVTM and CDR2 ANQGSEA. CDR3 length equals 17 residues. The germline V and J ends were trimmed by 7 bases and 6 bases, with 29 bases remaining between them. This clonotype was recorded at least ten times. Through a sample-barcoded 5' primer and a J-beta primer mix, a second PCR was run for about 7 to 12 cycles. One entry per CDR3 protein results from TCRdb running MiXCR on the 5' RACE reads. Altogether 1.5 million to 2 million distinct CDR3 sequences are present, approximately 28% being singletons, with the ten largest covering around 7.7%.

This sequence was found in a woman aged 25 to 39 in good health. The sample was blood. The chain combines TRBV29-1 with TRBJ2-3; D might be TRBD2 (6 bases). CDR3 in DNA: TGCAGCGCCGGGGGAGAAACCGGTACCAAGCCCGCGGATACGCAGTATTTT. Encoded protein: CSAGGETGTKPADTQYF.